This T cell receptor (beta chain) was recovered during a study of OX40 agonist ivuxolimab in advanced cancers. As for the study in general: Earlier anti-PD-1, anti-PD-L1 or anti-CTLA-4 therapy was permitted; roughly 40% had received some.

This clone showed up just a few times. Here immunoSEQ multiplex PCR was the method, and the copy in TCRdb shows in-frame clones only, minus some. Of tens of thousands of clones listed, about 88% were seen once; the top ten hold approximately 2%. This CDR3 comprises 17 residues. V was cut by 0 bases and J by 3 bases, with 15 bases left in between. The germline V gene has CDR1 SGDLS and CDR2 YYNGEE. This TCR was sampled from an adult with an advanced solid tumor such as melanoma, head and neck, liver or kidney cancer. This specimen consisted of CD4+ or CD8+ T cells sorted from blood, obtained in a trial of the OX40 agonist ivuxolimab. J is TRBJ2-2 and V is TRBV9, with D perhaps TRBD2 (7 bases). CDR3 protein: CASSVVRGRDDTGELFF. In DNA form, the CDR3 reads TGTGCCAGCAGCGTAGTGAGGGGGAGGGACGACACCGGGGAGCTGTTTTTT.